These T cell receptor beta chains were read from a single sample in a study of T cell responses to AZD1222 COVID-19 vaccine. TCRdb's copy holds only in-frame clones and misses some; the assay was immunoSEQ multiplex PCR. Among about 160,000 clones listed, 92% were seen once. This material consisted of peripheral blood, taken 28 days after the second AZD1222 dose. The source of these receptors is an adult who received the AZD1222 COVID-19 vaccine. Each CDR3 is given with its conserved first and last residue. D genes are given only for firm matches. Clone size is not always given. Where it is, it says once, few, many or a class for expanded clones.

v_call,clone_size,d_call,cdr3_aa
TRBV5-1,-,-,CASSLDYLQGRETQYF
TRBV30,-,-,CAWSSDRGTEAFF
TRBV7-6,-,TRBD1,CASSLEGQDYNEQFF
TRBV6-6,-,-,CASMGGIQETQYF
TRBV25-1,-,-,CASSEGLRGEQYF
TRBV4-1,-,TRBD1,CASSQVTAGGDNQPQHF
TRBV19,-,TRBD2,CASSPRTSGSAQYF
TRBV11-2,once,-,CASSWGTQVGEQFF
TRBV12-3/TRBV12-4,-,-,CASSLARRAEQYF
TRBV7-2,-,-,CASSLGDKGHEQYF
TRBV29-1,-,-,CSVAPSPQGTYEQYF
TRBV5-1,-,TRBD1,CASSQSKDRRNYGYTF
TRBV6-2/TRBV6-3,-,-,CASRPPGTVRFF
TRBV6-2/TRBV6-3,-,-,CASSYQGSQGAFF
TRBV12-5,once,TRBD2,CASGLVRTSGRVTDTQYF
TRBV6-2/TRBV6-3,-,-,CASSYSTVAVRGAFF
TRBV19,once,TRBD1,CASSIDRGYQPQHF
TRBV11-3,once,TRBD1,CASSPTGGRSYNEQFF
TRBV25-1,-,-,CASSEYNGYTF
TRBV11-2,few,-,CASSIRSPGTRGEQYF
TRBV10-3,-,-,CAIRDPNEKLFF
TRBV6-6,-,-,CASSYEGSYGYTF